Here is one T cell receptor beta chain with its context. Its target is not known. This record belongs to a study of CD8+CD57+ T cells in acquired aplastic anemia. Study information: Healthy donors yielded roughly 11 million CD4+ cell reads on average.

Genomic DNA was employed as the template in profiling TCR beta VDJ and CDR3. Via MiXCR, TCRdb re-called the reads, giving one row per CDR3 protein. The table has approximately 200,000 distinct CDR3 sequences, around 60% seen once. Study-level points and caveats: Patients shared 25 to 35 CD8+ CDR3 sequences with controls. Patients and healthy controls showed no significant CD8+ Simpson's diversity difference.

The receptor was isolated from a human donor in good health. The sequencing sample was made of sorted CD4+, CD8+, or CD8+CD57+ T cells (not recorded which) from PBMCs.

This CDR3 is CASHPATSYNEQFF. CDR3 DNA: TGTGCCAGCCACCCCGCCACCTCCTACAATGAGCAGTTCTTC. The V and J genes are TRBV9 and TRBJ2-1; no reliable D call. CDR1 and CDR2 from the germline V gene are SGDLS and YYNGEE. Trimming removed 7 bases at V and 0 bases at J, with 11 bases between. CDR3 size: 14 residues.